This TCR beta chain was identified during a study of cytomegalovirus exposure and HLA in healthy donors. Across the whole study: Of all 400 or so donors who were genotyped, 70% to 85% belonged to the Caucasian-associated ancestry cluster. General study results and limits: Among donors in an Asian-associated ancestry cluster, a later analysis reportedly found fewer N-insertions than the approximately 700-donor mean.

Healthy bone marrow donors made up the donors. There are 9 residues in the CDR3. About this clone itself: Its matching antigen is unknown.

The study ran its PCR with 60 Vbeta and 13 Jbeta primers. Data came from immunoSEQ multiplex PCR; TCRdb stores just in-frame clones and leaves some out. The data show roughly 180,000 clones, with more than 65% seen just once and about 1.3% held by the top ten. V and J are TRBV3-2 and TRBJ1-5. TRBV3-2 is assigned pseudogene status. Sequencing was carried out using PBMCs. This clonotype originated in a young man in good health and CMV-seronegative. The CDR3 bases are TGTGCCAGCAGCCCGCGTTGGCATTTT. Amino acid sequence: CASSPRWHF.